This T cell receptor (beta chain) was captured in a study of blood T cell repertoires in COVID-19 (dated by TCRdb to 2020 to 2021). With regard to the full study: Collaborator samples came from the United States, Italy and Spain and covered acute and convalescent phases of COVID-19. Subjects who had been exposed to COVID-19, were actively infected with it, or had recovered from it provided the deeply sampled blood TCRbeta repertoires that made up the dataset. A freely available public database, intended as a resource for researchers studying the immune response to SARS-CoV-2, is where the repertoires were released. A de-identified subject ID, COVID-19 status, age in years and sex were almost always included in the sample metadata. Samples were obtained from the ongoing ImmuneRACE study (first 160 participants) and from about 1,300 subjects provided by 6 global collaborators. Where available, HLA class I and class II types were taken from metadata supplied by the sample provider and were not determined by assay-based typing. The material from the prospective study consisted of cDNA or gDNA derived from T cells, B-cell-depleted T cells, or PBMCs.

In Seattle, one collaborating source enrolled patients while the infection was active and tracked those patients longitudinally over the course of disease. Whole blood was collected in K2EDTA tubes by collaborating institutions according to the institutions' own protocols. For TCRbeta analysis, collaborators shipped samples in one of three forms: frozen whole blood, isolated PBMCs, or DNA extracted from either of those sample types. CDR3 length: 13 amino acids, cysteine to phenylalanine. Solely the CDR3 DNA is kept, with 39 bases framed from the first base. V lost 8 bases and J lost 4 bases, and the count of bases not matched to a germline gene is 5. The germline V gene sets CDR1 to WSHSY and CDR2 to SAAADI. About this clone: Its antigen specificity is not known. Base quality data are lacking; no much larger clone is found one base away.

TCRbeta CDR3 regions were amplified from genomic DNA by means of the immunoSEQ Assay, a bias-controlled multiplex PCR. On the study's bioinformatics: Nucleated cell counts per sample were estimated from amplification of reference gene primers within the assay. Sequence reads were collapsed and filtered to measure the absolute abundance of every unique TCRbeta CDR3 rearrangement. For each sample, productive Simpson clonality was calculated as the square root of Simpson's diversity index across productive rearrangements. The immuneACCESS repertoire file appears here via TCRdb, limited to in-frame rearrangements. These files lack a portion of the clones; in checked studies, under half of the deficit traces to unresolved V genes, and the cause of the others is not known. That table gives V, J and clone size, and the DNA gave D and trimming. The sample data list about 480,000 clones, and roughly 87% of these were observed just once. Around 0.9% of the sample is in the top ten clones.

Findings and caveats that apply to the study as a whole: The amount of clinical and demographic metadata varied by source and participant and was provided uncurated.

Sequencing was done on a sample of peripheral blood. This sequence uses TRBV10-2 and TRBJ1-5, and TRBD1 matches 7 of the central bases. The receptor comes from a young man with COVID-19, enrolled during active disease. The CDR3 reads as follows: CASSGQYNQPQHF. The DNA sequence is given as TGCGCCAGCTCGGGACAGTATAATCAGCCCCAGCATTTT.